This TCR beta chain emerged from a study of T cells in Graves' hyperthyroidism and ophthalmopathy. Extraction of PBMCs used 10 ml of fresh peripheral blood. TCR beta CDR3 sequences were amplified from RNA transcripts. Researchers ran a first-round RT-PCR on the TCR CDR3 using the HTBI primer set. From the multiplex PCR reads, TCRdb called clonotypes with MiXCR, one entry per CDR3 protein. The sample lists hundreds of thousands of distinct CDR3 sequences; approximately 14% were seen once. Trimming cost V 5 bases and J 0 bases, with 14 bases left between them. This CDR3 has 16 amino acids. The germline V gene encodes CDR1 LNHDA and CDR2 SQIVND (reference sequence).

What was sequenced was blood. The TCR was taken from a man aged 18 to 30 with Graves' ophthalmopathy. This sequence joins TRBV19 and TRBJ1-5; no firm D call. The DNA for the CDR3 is TGTGCCAGTAGTCCCCGGAAGCCGTATAGCAATCAGCCCCAGCATTTT. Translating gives CASSPRKPYSNQPQHF.